This entry concerns a single T cell receptor beta chain. This table comes from immunoSEQ multiplex PCR, and its TCRdb copy is limited to in-frame clones, with some not included. Among tens of thousands of clones, roughly 89% were seen once, and the ten largest hold 15% to 18%. The source of the sample is a study of control samples from healthy donors and cancer patients. The V gene lost 6 bases and the J gene lost 6 bases, with 21 bases spanning the gap. The CDR3 is 16 amino acids. Per germline, CDR1 MDHEN and CDR2 SYDVKM. Specimen: blood. The sequence derives from a man aged 30-40 years in good health. V gene TRBV28 combines with J gene TRBJ1-5, with D perhaps matching TRBD1 (5 bases). CDR3 amino acids: CASSLWVGGAGQPQHF. CDR3 sequence (DNA): TGTGCCAGCAGCCTCTGGGTTGGTGGGGCGGGTCAGCCCCAGCATTTT.